The rows below give T cell receptor beta chains drawn from one sample of a study of blood T cell repertoires in COVID-19. Clones were read by immunoSEQ multiplex PCR, and TCRdb kept only the in-frame ones, dropping some. The sample contains around 300,000 clones, over 75% of which appear only once. Material: PBMCs or T cells enriched from blood (not recorded which). Every receptor here comes from a man aged 25 to 40 who had recovered from COVID-19. CDR3s include the opening cysteine and the closing phenylalanine or tryptophan. The D gene is left open where the match is weak. Clone sizes are given selectively: once, few, many, or a class where the clone is expanded.

>TRBJ2-3|-|-|TRBV10-1
CASSGTWADTQYF
>TRBJ2-3|-|TRBD1|TRBV5-1
CASSLGTGMTDTQYF
>TRBJ2-7|-|-|TRBV6-5
CASISTVTYEQYF
>TRBJ2-1|-|-|TRBV30
CAWSAGWSYNEQFF
>TRBJ1-3|-|-|TRBV6-5
CASSYSGVFGNTIYF
>TRBJ2-5|-|-|TRBV5-1
CASSQTGNQETQYF
>TRBJ2-1|-|-|TRBV18
CASSPPTGGGGNEQFF
>TRBJ2-7|-|TRBD2|TRBV5-4
CASSRLGGGSYEQYF
>TRBJ2-1|-|TRBD2|TRBV11-2
CASSSSPLAGGGNEQFF
>TRBJ1-1|-|-|TRBV19
CASTPTGVNTEAFF
>TRBJ1-5|-|-|TRBV2
CASSEGRTVWNF
>TRBJ1-6|once|TRBD1|TRBV19
CASNPGQGPSPLHF
>TRBJ1-2|-|-|TRBV5-1
CASSLAGDGYTF
>TRBJ1-1|-|TRBD1|TRBV5-1
CASSSAGGNTEAFF
>TRBJ1-1|-|-|TRBV18
CASSPEGFLNTEAFF
>TRBJ2-2|-|-|TRBV6-5
CASSLSRGGGTGELFF